The rows below give T cell receptor beta chains drawn from one sample of a study of CD8+CD57+ T cells in acquired aplastic anemia. MiXCR, run by TCRdb on the reads, gives a single entry per CDR3 protein. The data show 200,000 to 250,000 distinct CDR3 sequences, with less than 75% seen just once and roughly three fifths held by the top ten. Material for sequencing was sorted CD4+, CD8+, or CD8+CD57+ T cells (not recorded which) from PBMCs. The source of these receptors is a human donor with aplastic anemia. Both conserved end residues are trimmed from each CDR3.

j_call v_call cdr3_aa
TRBJ2-7 TRBV27 ASSKQGREQY
TRBJ2-1 TRBV19 ASSIGLAGNNEQF
TRBJ1-1 TRBV20-1 SARSDTNTEAF
TRBJ2-7 TRBV2 ASSEVDGRYEQY
TRBJ1-1 TRBV19 ASSIENSRDTEAF
TRBJ2-5 TRBV12-3/TRBV12-4 ASSLSRAGETQY
TRBJ2-5 TRBV29-1 SVPTGDGETQY
TRBJ1-2 TRBV15 ATSRVQARGQDGYT
TRBJ2-5 TRBV19 ASSITGQETQY
TRBJ2-5 TRBV24-1 ATSGSSGGQETQY
TRBJ1-5 TRBV10-1 ASSAETDHNQPQH
TRBJ1-4 TRBV2 ASSARTAASNEKLF
TRBJ2-2 TRBV6-1 ASSEWRATGELF
TRBJ2-7 TRBV7-9 ASLKLGDEQY
TRBJ2-7 TRBV10-1 ASDPLTASYEQY
TRBJ2-5 TRBV7-2 ASSLAKGGRETQY
TRBJ2-7 TRBV15 ATSRGGEGRDLYEQY
TRBJ1-1 TRBV9 ASSRDRVNTEAF
TRBJ1-2 TRBV14 ASSELGDGYYGYT
TRBJ2-1 TRBV5-1 ASRDRWDEQF
TRBJ2-1 TRBV11-2 ASSLDPGDRGYNEQF
TRBJ1-1 TRBV10-3 AIRGDRVSEAF
TRBJ2-7 TRBV7-7 ASSLGDTYEQY
TRBJ1-2 TRBV2 ASSLLSVGGYT
TRBJ1-1 TRBV6-1 ASSETRDRALNTEAF
TRBJ2-1 TRBV19 ASSDRDLGPYNEQF
TRBJ2-3 TRBV11-3 ASSQFSDKQY
TRBJ2-5 TRBV7-9 ASSLKDGQETQY
TRBJ2-3 TRBV5-8 ASTDGQTHTDTQY
TRBJ1-2 TRBV29-1 SVEGQASYGYT
TRBJ2-5 TRBV12-3/TRBV12-4 ASGGSGTILAETQY
TRBJ2-2 TRBV20-1 SAFSGGNTGELF
TRBJ2-5 TRBV9 ASSSGTGGKETQY
TRBJ2-7 TRBV5-1 ASSTQTGIEQY
TRBJ1-2 TRBV7-9 ASSPTPNYGYT
TRBJ2-7 TRBV10-2 ASSEVAGGREQY
TRBJ2-7 TRBV20-1 SARVRRGGQY
TRBJ2-1 TRBV24-1 ATSDFGAEQF
TRBJ2-5 TRBV6-1 ASSELAGGFGTQY
TRBJ2-7 TRBV5-1 ASSPGALGSYEQY
TRBJ2-3 TRBV29-1 SVEVDGTSGVRGPTDTQY